Below, 6 T cell receptor beta chains from the same sample are listed, as sequenced in a study of T cell clonality in common variable immunodeficiency. Assay: immunoSEQ multiplex PCR; the TCRdb copy retains only in-frame clones and omits some. The sample has roughly 30,000 clones, none seen only once. Sample: peripheral blood mononuclear cells. Receptors were obtained from a person between 18 and 75 years old in good health.

This clone was found a few times. Read data end 3 residues before the CDR3 end; the end is taken from the germline J gene. The chain couples TRBV19 to TRBJ1-2; 7 bases are a match to TRBD1. CDR1 is LNHDA and CDR2 is SQIVND in the germline V gene (reference sequence). The trim removed 3 bases at V and 5 bases at J, leaving 6 bases unmatched. The CDR3 consists of 14 residues. CDR3 residues: CASSMSGTAYGYTF. CDR3 DNA, as far as it was read: TGTGCCAGTAGTATGTCCGGGACAGCTTATGGC.

This clone was seen repeatedly, ten times or more. The sequence runs out 3 residues before the end of the CDR3; the remainder is reconstructed from the germline J gene. The chain couples TRBV20-1 to TRBJ2-7, with D perhaps matching TRBD2 (6 bases). CDR1 and CDR2 (germline): DFQATT, SNEGSKA (reference sequence). Trimming shortened V by 2 bases and J by 0 bases, and 11 bases separated the two germline ends. The CDR3 contains 14 residues. The covered CDR3 bases are TGCAGTGCTAGAAGGTGGGACTTCTCCTACGAG. This gives the protein CSARRWDFSYE. From start to end, the CDR3 is CSARRWDFSYEQYF.

This clone turned up a few times. The read terminates 3 residues before the CDR3 end, so the remaining end is supplied by the germline J gene. This chain joins TRBV5-4 and TRBJ2-1; TRBD2 agrees at 10 bases. Germline CDR1 reads SGHNT; CDR2 reads YYREEE (reference sequence). This CDR3 has 16 residues. Unmatched junction bases numbered 8, after V lost 1 base and J lost 7 bases. Partial CDR3 DNA: TGTGCCAGCAGCTTGAGCGGGGGGGCGAATGGGAATGAG. Translation gives CASSLSGGANGNE. The full CDR3 is CASSLSGGANGNEQFF.

Many counts were recorded for this clone. The read halts 3 residues ahead of the CDR3 end, with the missing end drawn from the germline J gene. The rearrangement joins TRBV5-1 to TRBJ2-1; D is unresolved. This CDR3 region has 13 residues. The germline gives CDR1 SGHRS, CDR2 YFSETQ. The V end was cut by 4 bases, the J end by 5 bases, with 10 bases between. CDR3 DNA (partial): TGCGCCAGCAGCCGACAACAAAACAATGAG. Amino acids: CASSRQQNNE. From start to end, the CDR3 is CASSRQQNNEQFF.

Note on this clone: The CDR3 extends 3 residues past the end of the read, so its final part is completed from the germline J gene. The V and J genes are TRBV2 and TRBJ1-5, with D perhaps matching TRBD1 (5 bases). This CDR3 has 18 residues. CDR1 and CDR2 (germline): SNHLY, FYNNEI. Trimming removed 2 bases at V and 5 bases at J, with 22 bases between. Incomplete CDR3 DNA: TGTGCCAGCAGTGAATGGGGCAGGGCAGTAACAAGCGATCAGCCC. It translates to CASSEWGRAVTSDQP. The CDR3, in full, reads CASSEWGRAVTSDQPQHF.

This clone was counted many times. The read comes to an end 3 residues before the CDR3 does, leaving the germline J gene to fill in the end. V gene TRBV7-9 combines with J gene TRBJ2-7, with D tentatively TRBD1 (6 bases). This CDR3 is built from 14 residues. Per the germline V gene, CDR1 is SEHNR and CDR2 is FQNEAQ (reference sequence). V lost 5 bases, J lost 0 bases, and 11 bases lay in between. The CDR3 spells CASSRYRDSYEQYF. The sequenced part of the CDR3 DNA is TGTGCCAGCAGCCGTTACAGGGACTCCTACGAG.